This T cell receptor beta chain appears in the sequencing data of a study of pediatric ulcerative colitis. The survey-level immunoSEQ assay was used. Sequencing used immunoSEQ multiplex PCR; TCRdb keeps in-frame clones, though not all of them. The sample shows around 64,000 clones, 80% to 90% of them seen only once. Regarding this clone: The antigen is unknown.

The blood sample was taken during the colonoscopy visit. Study-level findings and limits: Two rectal CDR3 clonotypes occurred in all ulcerative colitis patients.

Germline values: CDR1 SNHLY, CDR2 FYNNEI. This CDR3 is built from 13 residues. V was cut by 8 bases and J by 1 base, with 11 bases left in between. The material sequenced was blood. The clonotype originates from a boy younger than 18 with severe ulcerative colitis. The chain recombines TRBV2 with TRBJ2-5; unclear D gene. In nucleotides, the CDR3 is TGTGCCAGCGAACAGCGTCCCCAAGAGACCCAGTACTTC. Amino acid sequence: CASEQRPQETQYF.